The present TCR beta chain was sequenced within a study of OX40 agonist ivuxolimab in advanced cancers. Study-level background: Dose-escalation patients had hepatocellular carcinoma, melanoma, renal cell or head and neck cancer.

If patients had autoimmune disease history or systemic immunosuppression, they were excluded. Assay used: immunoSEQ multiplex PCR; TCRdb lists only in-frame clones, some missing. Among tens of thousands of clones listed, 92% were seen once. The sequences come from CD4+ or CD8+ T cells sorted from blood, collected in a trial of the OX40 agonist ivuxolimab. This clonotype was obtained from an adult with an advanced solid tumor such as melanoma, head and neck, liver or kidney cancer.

CDR3 protein: CAWSPRDRPYEQYF. The CDR3 coding sequence is TGTGCCTGGAGTCCACGGGACAGACCCTACGAGCAGTACTTC. V usage is TRBV30 and J usage is TRBJ2-7, with 7 bases that match TRBD1. V dropped 2 bases and J dropped 2; count of bases not matched to a gene: 6. Germline CDR1 GTSNPN, CDR2 SVGIG (reference sequence). This CDR3 has 14 amino acids.